This TCR beta chain was identified during a study of blood T cell repertoires in COVID-19. Sequenced by immunoSEQ multiplex PCR; TCRdb stores in-frame clones only, minus some. The sample lists about 370,000 clones; 85% to 90% were seen once. This CDR3 has 16 residues. CDR1 is MNHNY and CDR2 is SVGAGI in the germline V gene (reference sequence). With 0 bases removed from V and 1 base from J, the gap between germline ends came to 12 bases. The receptor was derived from a young man who had recovered from COVID-19. Sequences were obtained from PBMCs or T cells enriched from blood (not recorded which). This chain uses TRBV6-6 with TRBJ2-5; maybe TRBD2 (7 bases). The CDR3 sequence: CASSYSPGGLQETQYF. CDR3 coding DNA: TGTGCCAGCAGTTACTCGCCGGGGGGCCTCCAAGAGACCCAGTACTTC.